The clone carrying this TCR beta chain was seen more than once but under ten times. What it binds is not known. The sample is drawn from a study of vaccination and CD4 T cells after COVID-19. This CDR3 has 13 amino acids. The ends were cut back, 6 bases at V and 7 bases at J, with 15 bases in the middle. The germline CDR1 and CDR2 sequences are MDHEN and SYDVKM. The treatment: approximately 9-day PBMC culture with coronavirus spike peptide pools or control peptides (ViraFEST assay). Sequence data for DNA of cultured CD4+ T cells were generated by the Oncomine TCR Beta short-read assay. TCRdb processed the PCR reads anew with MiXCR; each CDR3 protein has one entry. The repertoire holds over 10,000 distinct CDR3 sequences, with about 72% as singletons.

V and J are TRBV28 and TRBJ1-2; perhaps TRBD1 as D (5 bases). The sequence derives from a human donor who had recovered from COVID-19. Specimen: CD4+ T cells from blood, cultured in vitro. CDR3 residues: CASSSGLLLGYTF. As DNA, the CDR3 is TGTGCCAGCAGCTCGGGACTTCTGCTTGGCTACACCTTC.